This T cell receptor (beta chain) was recovered during a study of cytomegalovirus exposure and HLA in healthy donors. The PCR ran on 60 Vbeta and 13 Jbeta primers. Libraries were prepared by immunoSEQ multiplex PCR; TCRdb keeps only in-frame clonotypes and omits some of them. Of about 200,000 clones detected, 82% appear once; the ten largest clones hold 6.5%. Trimming removed 5 bases from V and 5 bases from J; junction bases left unmatched: 5. Per germline, CDR1 SNHLY and CDR2 FYNNEI. The CDR3 consists of 14 residues. The sequenced sample was PBMCs. The source is a woman aged 45-59 years in good health and CMV-seropositive. The chain uses TRBV2 and TRBJ2-5, with 10 bases identical to TRBD1. The CDR3: CASSLGQGHETQYF. CDR3 nucleotide sequence: TGTGCCAGCAGTCTGGGACAGGGGCACGAGACCCAGTACTTC.